These T cell receptor beta chains were read from a single sample in a study of T cell responses to AZD1222 COVID-19 vaccine. TCRdb's copy holds only in-frame clones and misses some; the assay was immunoSEQ multiplex PCR. The sample consists of approximately 150,000 clones, approximately 90% of them appearing once. The sequencing used peripheral blood, collected 28 days after the second AZD1222 dose. The receptor set was obtained from an adult who received the AZD1222 COVID-19 vaccine. The CDR3 runs from the conserved cysteine through the conserved F or W. The D gene is left open where the match is weak. Where a row states a size, it is once, few, many or the class of an expanded clone; other rows omit it.

>TRBV5-5|TRBJ1-2|once|TRBD1
TGTGCCAGCAGCTTGGGGACAGGGGGTGGCTACACCTTC
CASSLGTGGGYTF
>TRBV7-8|TRBJ1-6|.|.
TGTGCCAGCAGCTTACCCCAAGGAGGGCGTCGGTCACCCCTCCACTTT
CASSLPQGGRRSPLHF
>TRBV28|TRBJ1-3|once|.
TGTGCCAGCACCTCGGGGCAGGTGGTAGGAAACACCATATATTTT
CASTSGQVVGNTIYF
>TRBV12-3/TRBV12-4|TRBJ2-5|once|.
TGTGCCAGCAGTCCCTCCTCAAGACAGGCCCAGTACTTC
CASSPSSRQAQYF
>TRBV6-5|TRBJ1-5|.|.
TGTGCCAGCAGCACCCGGGACACGTATCAGCCCCAGCATTTT
CASSTRDTYQPQHF
>TRBV12-3/TRBV12-4|TRBJ1-2|.|.
TGTGCCAGCAGTTTTGGTACAAGTTATGGCTACACCTTC
CASSFGTSYGYTF
>TRBV11-2|TRBJ1-2|.|.
TGTGCCAGCAGCCCCATAAGGCGAACATACTATGGCTACACCTTC
CASSPIRRTYYGYTF
>TRBV7-8|TRBJ1-2|.|TRBD1
TGTGCCTCAGGGGCAGGGGGAGCCTATGGCTACACCTTC
CASGAGGAYGYTF
>TRBV5-4|TRBJ2-3|.|TRBD2
TGTGCCAGCAGCTTGGGTGGTCTAGCGGTCTCAGATACGCAGTATTTT
CASSLGGLAVSDTQYF
>TRBV6-2/TRBV6-3|TRBJ1-6|.|.
TGTGCCAGCAGTTACGCCGGACGGGTGAATTCACCCCTCCACTTT
CASSYAGRVNSPLHF
>TRBV3-1/TRBV3-2|TRBJ1-2|.|.
TGTGCCAGCAGGCCTCGGACGGACACCTATGGCTACACCTTC
CASRPRTDTYGYTF
>TRBV6-6|TRBJ1-5|.|.
TGTGCCAGCAGTTCCGGGACGGACCTCAATCAGCCCCAGCATTTT
CASSSGTDLNQPQHF
>TRBV5-1|TRBJ2-7|.|TRBD2
TGCGCCAGCCGGCAGATAGCGGGGGTCAGCTACGAGCAGTACTTC
CASRQIAGVSYEQYF
>TRBV10-3|TRBJ1-2|many|.
TGTGCCATCAGTTCGGGGGACTATGGCTACACCTTC
CAISSGDYGYTF
>TRBV6-6|TRBJ2-7|.|TRBD1
TGTGCCAGCAGCCCCGAAATCACAGGGGGCGGAGAGCAGTACTTC
CASSPEITGGGEQYF
>TRBV3-1/TRBV3-2|TRBJ2-7|.|.
TGTGCCAGCAGCCCCACAGGGAGCGAGCAGTACTTC
CASSPTGSEQYF
>TRBV19|TRBJ1-1|.|.
TGTGCCAGTAGTATCCCGGGGGGGAGGCCCAAATCTGAAGCTTTCTTT
CASSIPGGRPKSEAFF
>TRBV12-3/TRBV12-4|TRBJ1-1|.|.
TGTGCCAGCAGCCATATGAGCACTGAAGCTTTCTTT
CASSHMSTEAFF
>TRBV4-1|TRBJ1-5|.|.
TGCGCCAGCAGCCAATCCCCCGGGGGGCACCAGCCCCAGCATTTT
CASSQSPGGHQPQHF
>TRBV5-6|TRBJ1-5|.|.
TGTGCCAGCAGCTCGACAGAAATTCTCAATCAGCCCCAGCATTTT
CASSSTEILNQPQHF
>TRBV10-3|TRBJ1-5|.|.
TGTGCCATCAGTGAGCAGCTCAATCAGCCCCAGCATTTT
CAISEQLNQPQHF
>TRBV5-1|TRBJ1-1|.|.
TGCGCCAGCAGCTTGGTGGGGGGCCTTGACAGCAACACTGAAGCTTTCTTT
CASSLVGGLDSNTEAFF
>TRBV5-6|TRBJ2-5|.|.
TGTGCCAGCAGCCGCCCCGGGGTGCGGGGAGAGACCCAGTACTTC
CASSRPGVRGETQYF
>TRBV7-6|TRBJ2-1|.|TRBD2
TGTGCCAGCAGCTTATCTAGCGGAATATACAATGAGCAGTTCTTC
CASSLSSGIYNEQFF
>TRBV27|TRBJ2-7|.|TRBD1
TGTGCCAGCAGTAATGGACAGGGGGGCCACGAGCAGTACTTC
CASSNGQGGHEQYF
>TRBV24-1|TRBJ1-6|.|.
TGTGCCACCAGTGACGCAGACAGTTGGAATTCACCCCTCCACTTT
CATSDADSWNSPLHF